Presented here are 10 T cell receptor beta chains from one specimen sequenced in a study of vaccination and CD4 T cells after COVID-19. The antigens of these receptors remain unknown. The Oncomine TCR Beta short-read assay was applied to DNA of cultured CD4+ T cells. TCRdb re-derived calls from the PCR reads in MiXCR, one entry per CDR3 protein. The sample has around 15,000 distinct CDR3 sequences; approximately 48% are singletons. As to treatment: approximately 9-day PBMC culture with coronavirus spike peptide pools or control peptides (ViraFEST assay). Sequencing was performed on CD4+ T cells from blood, cultured in vitro. The receptors were sampled from a human donor who had recovered from COVID-19.

J is TRBJ2-1 and V is TRBV5-1; TRBD2 aligns across 14 bases. Germline V gene lookup returns CDR1 SGHRS and CDR2 YFSETQ. J gave up 7 bases and V 5 bases, and 5 bases lay outside the gene matches. CDR3 length: 15 residues. CDR3: CASRAGLAGGNEQFF. The DNA of the CDR3 is TGCGCCAGCAGAGCTGGACTAGCGGGAGGAAATGAGCAGTTCTTC.

V gene TRBV12-3 or TRBV12-4 combines with J gene TRBJ2-3; the D gene could be TRBD1 or TRBD2 (5 bases each). This CDR3 is built from 12 residues. Trimming cost V 7 bases and J 5 bases, with 10 bases left between them. In nucleotides, the CDR3 is TGTGCCAGCAACCAGGGAGAAGATACGCAGTATTTT. Translating it yields CASNQGEDTQYF.

This chain joins TRBV19 and TRBJ1-2; no reliable D call. Germline values: CDR1 LNHDA, CDR2 SQIVND (reference sequence). This CDR3 contains 13 residues. Trimming left V 7 bases short and J 4 bases short, with 13 bases between. CDR3 sequence (DNA): TGTGCCAGTAACCTTGGACGGACCTATGGCTACACCTTC. It is translated as CASNLGRTYGYTF.

This clonotype was observed a few times. The chain couples TRBV2 to TRBJ1-6; 8 bases match TRBD1. The CDR3 totals 16 residues. V was pared by 6 bases and J by 7 bases, with 11 bases of the junction left unmatched. Germline V gene lookup returns CDR1 SNHLY and CDR2 FYNNEI. DNA for the CDR3: TGTGCCAGCAGGGACGGAGTAGGACAGGGCAATTCACCCCTCCACTTT. Amino acids: CASRDGVGQGNSPLHF.

V is TRBV7-9 and J is TRBJ2-1, with TRBD2 identical over 8 bases. The V segment lost 0 bases and the J segment 7 bases; nucleotides outside the gene matches: 11. Germline values: CDR1 SEHNR, CDR2 FQNEAQ (reference sequence). CDR3 length equals 17 residues. CDR3 amino acids: CASSLAVGLGPKNEQFF. The CDR3 DNA reads as TGTGCCAGCAGCTTAGCGGTGGGACTAGGACCGAAGAATGAGCAGTTCTTC.

The genes are TRBV10-3 and TRBJ2-3, with 8 bases that match TRBD2. This CDR3 has 15 residues. The V gene end was trimmed by 2 bases and the J gene end by 2 bases; junction bases not matched to a gene: 3. In germline, CDR1 is ENHRY, CDR2 SYGVKD. The CDR3 is CAISENSGITDTQYF. CDR3 nucleotides: TGTGCCATCAGTGAGAATAGCGGGATCACAGATACGCAGTATTTT.

The rearrangement links TRBV12-3 or TRBV12-4 to TRBJ2-7, with D possibly matching TRBD1 (5 bases). Trimming stripped 3 bases from V and 6 bases from J, with 12 bases between. CDR3 length equals 13 residues. CDR3 residues: CASSFLGVREQYF. CDR3 DNA sequence: TGTGCCAGCAGTTTTTTAGGGGTTCGCGAGCAGTACTTC.

There are a few counts of this clonotype. V is TRBV7-2 and J is TRBJ2-3; D not resolved. CDR1 and CDR2 (germline): SGHTA, FQGNSA. V was cut by 4 bases and J by 2 bases, with 4 bases left in between. The CDR3 is made up of 12 amino acids. As DNA, the CDR3 is TGTGCCAGCAGCTCCTACACAGATACGCAGTATTTT. Amino acids: CASSSYTDTQYF.

This clonotype appeared a few times. The chain uses TRBV19 and TRBJ1-1; D is possibly TRBD1 (5 bases). The CDR3 covers 14 residues. Germline values: CDR1 LNHDA, CDR2 SQIVND (reference sequence). Trimming shortened V by 3 bases and J by 1 base, and 9 bases separated the two germline ends. CDR3 nucleotide sequence: TGTGCCAGTAGTATGGGACTTGGGAACACTGAAGCTTTCTTT. Translated: CASSMGLGNTEAFF.

This clonotype was seen more than once but under ten times. This chain links TRBV7-7 with TRBJ2-2, with 10 bases fitting TRBD2. The CDR3 length is 15 residues. Trimming cost V 1 base and J 4 bases; bases outside gene matches: 0. The V gene's germline CDR1 is SSHAT and CDR2 FNYEAQ (reference sequence). DNA for the CDR3: TGTGCCAGCAGCTTAGGACTAGCGGGCACCGGGGAGCTGTTTTTT. Translating it yields CASSLGLAGTGELFF.